The clone carrying this T cell receptor (beta chain) showed up just a few times. The antigen remains undetermined. The data were taken from a study of cytomegalovirus exposure and HLA in healthy donors. Study outcomes and limitations: Earlier analysis yielded a pattern in which most TCR beta V segments were productive about 87% or about 30% of the time. According to the study, 160 or so TCR beta chains were cytomegalovirus-associated.

The CDR3 length is 14 residues. V gave up 4 bases and J gave up 1 base, with 8 bases separating them. Germline loops: CDR1 MGHRA, CDR2 YSYEKL. Vbeta (60) and Jbeta (13) primers were used in the PCR. This table comes from immunoSEQ multiplex PCR, and its TCRdb copy is limited to in-frame clones, with some not included. The sample includes about 140,000 clones, around 75% of them seen just once. The sequencing sample was made of PBMCs. The chain recombines TRBV4-1 with TRBJ1-5; TRBD1 might be the D (6 bases). The TCR sequence derives from a female donor in good health and CMV-seronegative. CDR3 sequence (DNA): TGCGCCAGCAGCCCTGGACAGAGCAATCAGCCCCAGCATTTT. Amino acid sequence: CASSPGQSNQPQHF.